The clone carrying this TCR beta chain was seen a single time. This CDR3 comprises 13 residues. Trimming removed 5 bases from V and 4 bases from J; junction bases left unmatched: 4. Germline V gene data show CDR1 as MDHEN and CDR2 as SYDVKM. TCRdb re-called the RT-PCR reads through MiXCR, storing one row per CDR3 protein. In the table there are about 200,000 distinct CDR3 sequences, 38% of which are singletons. This sample was included in a study of patients and donors after allogeneic stem cell transplantation. The specimen sequenced was blood, either unsorted or a sorted T cell fraction (not recorded which). This clonotype was sampled from a human donor who was either an allogeneic HSCT recipient or a stem cell or donor lymphocyte infusion donor (not recorded which). It is not recorded whose cells these are; they may come from a transplant donor. The rearrangement joins TRBV28 to TRBJ2-5; TRBD1 aligns across 7 bases. The CDR3 sequence: CASSDRVRETQYF. The CDR3 DNA reads as TGTGCCAGCAGTGACAGGGTTAGAGAGACCCAGTACTTC.